This T cell receptor (beta chain) was recovered during a study of CD8 T cells in ankylosing spondylitis. CDR1 is PRHDT, CDR2 FYEKMQ, per germline (reference sequence). V lost 3 bases and J lost 3; bases outside the gene matches: 10. CDR3 length equals 16 residues. Using its own MiXCR run on the 5' RACE reads, TCRdb lists one record per CDR3 protein. Of some 150,000 distinct CDR3 sequences listed, around 42% are singletons. The chain recombines TRBV13 with TRBJ2-7; 8 bases are shared with TRBD1. Sequences were obtained from synovial fluid, either unsorted or a sorted T cell fraction (not recorded which). The TCR comes from a male donor with ankylosing spondylitis. The DNA for the CDR3 is TGTGCCAGCAGCTTTTGGGGGAGGACAGGGTACTACGAGCAGTACTTC. The encoded protein is CASSFWGRTGYYEQYF.